Below, one T cell receptor (beta chain) is given with its context. Its target is unknown. The sample comes from a study of glioma-infiltrating T cells after dendritic cell vaccination. Study at large: Autologous tumor lysate-pulsed dendritic cell vaccination was given between about 2003 and 2013. General study findings and limits: Longer survival after dendritic cell vaccination followed higher pretreatment TIL content. Few patients contributed both blood and tumor specimens.

CDR1 is SGHNT and CDR2 is YYREEE in the germline V gene (reference sequence). Unmatched junction bases numbered 9, after V lost 0 bases and J lost 5 bases. The CDR3 is made up of 16 amino acids. Amplification used 60 V beta primers and 13 J beta primers. The repertoire was sequenced with immunoSEQ multiplex PCR; TCRdb's copy has only in-frame clones and lacks some. The repertoire consists of approximately 100,000 clones, with roughly 76% occurring once and the leading ten covering 10% to 15%. This receptor was taken from a human donor with glioblastoma. The sample here was blood, taken before dendritic cell vaccination. The V and J genes are TRBV5-4 and TRBJ1-1, with 8 bases matching TRBD1. DNA for the CDR3: TGTGCCAGCAGCTTGGGTTACCAGGGGGCGAGGACTGAAGCTTTCTTT. This sequence encodes CASSLGYQGARTEAFF.